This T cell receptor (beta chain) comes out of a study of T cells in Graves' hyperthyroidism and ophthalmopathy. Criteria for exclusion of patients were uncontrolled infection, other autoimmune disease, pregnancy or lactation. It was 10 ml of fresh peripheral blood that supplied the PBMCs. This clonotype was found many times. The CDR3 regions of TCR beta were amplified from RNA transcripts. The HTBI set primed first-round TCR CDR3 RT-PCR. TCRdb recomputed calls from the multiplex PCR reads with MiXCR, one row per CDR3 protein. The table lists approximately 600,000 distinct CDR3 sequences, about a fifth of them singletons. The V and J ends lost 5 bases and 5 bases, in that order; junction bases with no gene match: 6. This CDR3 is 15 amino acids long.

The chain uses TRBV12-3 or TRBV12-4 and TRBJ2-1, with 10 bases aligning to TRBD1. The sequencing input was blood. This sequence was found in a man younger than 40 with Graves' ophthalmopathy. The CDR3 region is CASSPGDRGDNEQFF. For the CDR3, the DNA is TGTGCCAGCAGTCCAGGGGACAGGGGAGACAATGAGCAGTTCTTC.